Listed below are T cell receptor beta chains from one sample, sequenced in a study of long-term antiretroviral therapy in people with HIV. The method was immunoSEQ multiplex PCR; TCRdb's version includes in-frame clones alone and lacks a portion of them. The table lists about 30,000 clones, 78% of them singletons. The input for sequencing was unsorted PBMCs, taken 1.5 years before starting antiretroviral therapy. The receptors here all came from a man in his late teens or twenties with HIV. The CDR3 runs from the conserved cysteine through the conserved F or W. Each record gives: D gene, V gene, clone size, J gene, CDR3 DNA, CDR3 protein. D genes are given only for firm matches. Not all rows give a size; the values are once, few, many and, for expanded clones, a class.

d_gene: NA; v_gene: TRBV5-4; abundance: NA; j_gene: TRBJ2-5; CDR3nt: TGTGCCAGCAGCTTGGCCGGCTCATTCCAAGAGACCCAGTACTTC; CDR3aa: CASSLAGSFQETQYF
d_gene: TRBD1; v_gene: TRBV6-1; abundance: NA; j_gene: TRBJ1-1; CDR3nt: TGTGCCAGCAGTGTAGAAACAGGGGGCGCTTGGACTGAAGCTTTCTTT; CDR3aa: CASSVETGGAWTEAFF
d_gene: TRBD2; v_gene: TRBV6-4; abundance: NA; j_gene: TRBJ2-3; CDR3nt: TGTGCCAGCAGTCCGACTAGCGGGGGAGGAGGGGGAATGGATACGCAGTATTTT; CDR3aa: CASSPTSGGGGGMDTQYF
d_gene: NA; v_gene: TRBV7-8; abundance: NA; j_gene: TRBJ2-1; CDR3nt: TGTGCCAGCAGCCAACCACTAGGGGCAAGGGAGCAGTTCTTC; CDR3aa: CASSQPLGAREQFF
d_gene: TRBD1; v_gene: TRBV4-1; abundance: NA; j_gene: TRBJ1-4; CDR3nt: TGCGCCAGCAGCCAACCAGGACAGGCTCGAAATGAAAAACTGTTTTTT; CDR3aa: CASSQPGQARNEKLFF
d_gene: NA; v_gene: TRBV13; abundance: medium-sized; j_gene: TRBJ2-7; CDR3nt: TGTGCCAGCAGCTTAGCGGGGGAAGACGAGCAGTACTTC; CDR3aa: CASSLAGEDEQYF
d_gene: NA; v_gene: TRBV28; abundance: NA; j_gene: TRBJ2-3; CDR3nt: TGTGCCAGCAGTTTCGGTAGCCGCACAGATACGCAGTATTTT; CDR3aa: CASSFGSRTDTQYF
d_gene: TRBD2; v_gene: TRBV30; abundance: NA; j_gene: TRBJ2-1; CDR3nt: TGTGCCTGGGGCGGGACTAATTACAATGAGCAGTTCTTC; CDR3aa: CAWGGTNYNEQFF
d_gene: NA; v_gene: TRBV16; abundance: few; j_gene: TRBJ2-7; CDR3nt: TGTGCCAGCAGCCAATCAGGTCAGCCAGCCTACGAGCAGTACTTC; CDR3aa: CASSQSGQPAYEQYF
d_gene: NA; v_gene: TRBV28; abundance: NA; j_gene: TRBJ1-5; CDR3nt: TGTGCCAGCAGTCAGCGGACGGGATTTAATCAGCCCCAGCATTTT; CDR3aa: CASSQRTGFNQPQHF
d_gene: TRBD2; v_gene: TRBV5-1; abundance: NA; j_gene: TRBJ2-5; CDR3nt: TGCGCCAGCAGCCAACCGGGACTAGCGGGTCGCCGGGAGTACTTC; CDR3aa: CASSQPGLAGRREYF
d_gene: NA; v_gene: TRBV2; abundance: NA; j_gene: TRBJ2-1; CDR3nt: TGTGCCAGCAGTAAGGCCGGATACAATGAGCAGTTCTTC; CDR3aa: CASSKAGYNEQFF
d_gene: NA; v_gene: TRBV29-1; abundance: NA; j_gene: TRBJ2-7; CDR3nt: TGCAGCGTCGTCCCCTGGGGGCTGGACGAGCAGTACTTC; CDR3aa: CSVVPWGLDEQYF